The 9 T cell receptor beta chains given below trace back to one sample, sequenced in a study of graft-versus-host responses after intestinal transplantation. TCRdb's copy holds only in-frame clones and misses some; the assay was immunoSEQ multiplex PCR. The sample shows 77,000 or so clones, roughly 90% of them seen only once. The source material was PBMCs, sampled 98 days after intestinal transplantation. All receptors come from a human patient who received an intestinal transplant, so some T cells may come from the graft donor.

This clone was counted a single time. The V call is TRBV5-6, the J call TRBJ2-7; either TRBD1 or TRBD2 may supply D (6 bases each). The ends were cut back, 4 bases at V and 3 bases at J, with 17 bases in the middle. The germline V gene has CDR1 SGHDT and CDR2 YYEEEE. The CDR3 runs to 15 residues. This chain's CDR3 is CASSPEGTPFYEQYF. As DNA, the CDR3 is TGTGCCAGCAGCCCGGAGGGGACACCCTTCTACGAGCAGTACTTC.

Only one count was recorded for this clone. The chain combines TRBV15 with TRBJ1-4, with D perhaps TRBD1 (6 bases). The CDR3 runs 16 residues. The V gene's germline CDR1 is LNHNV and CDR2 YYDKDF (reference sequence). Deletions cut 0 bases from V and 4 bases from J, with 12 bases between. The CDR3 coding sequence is TGTGCCACCAGCAGAGAACAGGGAGGTTTTAATGAAAAACTGTTTTTT. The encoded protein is CATSREQGGFNEKLFF.

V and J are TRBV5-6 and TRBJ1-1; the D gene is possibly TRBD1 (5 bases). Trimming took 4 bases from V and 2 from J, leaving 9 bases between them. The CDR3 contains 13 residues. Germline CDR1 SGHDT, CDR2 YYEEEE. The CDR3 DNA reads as TGTGCCAGCAGCATGACAGATAACACTGAAGCTTTCTTT. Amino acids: CASSMTDNTEAFF.

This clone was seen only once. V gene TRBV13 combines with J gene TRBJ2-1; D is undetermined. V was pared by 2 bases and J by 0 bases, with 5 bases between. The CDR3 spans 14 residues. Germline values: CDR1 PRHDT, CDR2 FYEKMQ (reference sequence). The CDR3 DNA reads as TGTGCCAGCAGCTTATCCCTCTCCTACAATGAGCAGTTCTTC. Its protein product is CASSLSLSYNEQFF. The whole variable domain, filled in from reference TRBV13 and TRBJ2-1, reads AAGVIQSPRHLIKEKRETATLKCYPIPRHDTVYWYQQGPGQDPQFLISFYEKMQSDKGSIPDRFSAQQFSDYHSELNMSSLELGDSALYFCASSLSLSYNEQFFGPGTRLTVL.

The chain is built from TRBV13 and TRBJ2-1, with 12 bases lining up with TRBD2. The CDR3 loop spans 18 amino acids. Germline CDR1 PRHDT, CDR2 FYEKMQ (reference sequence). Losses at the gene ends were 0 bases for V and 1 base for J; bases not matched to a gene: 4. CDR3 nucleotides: TGTGCCAGCAGCTTAGGCAAACTAGCGGGAGGATCCTACAATGAGCAGTTCTTC. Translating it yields CASSLGKLAGGSYNEQFF.

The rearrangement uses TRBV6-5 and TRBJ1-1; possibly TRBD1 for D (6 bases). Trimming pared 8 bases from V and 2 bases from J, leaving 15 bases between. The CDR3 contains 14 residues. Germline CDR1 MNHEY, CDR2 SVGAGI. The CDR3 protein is CASSWRQANTEAFF. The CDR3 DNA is TGTGCCAGCTCATGGAGACAGGCCAACACTGAAGCTTTCTTT.

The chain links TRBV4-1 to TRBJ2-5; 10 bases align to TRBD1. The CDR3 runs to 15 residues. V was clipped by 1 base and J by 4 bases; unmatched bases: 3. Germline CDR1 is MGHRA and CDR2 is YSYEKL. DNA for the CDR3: TGCGCCAGCAGCCAAGGGGGGGACAGGGGAGAGACCCAGTACTTC. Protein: CASSQGGDRGETQYF.

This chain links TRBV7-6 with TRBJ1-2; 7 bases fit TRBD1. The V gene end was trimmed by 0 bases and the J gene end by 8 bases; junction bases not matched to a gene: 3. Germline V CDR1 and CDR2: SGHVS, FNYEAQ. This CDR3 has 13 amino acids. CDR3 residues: CASSLADRDGYTF. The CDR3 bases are TGTGCCAGCAGCTTAGCTGACAGGGACGGCTACACCTTC.

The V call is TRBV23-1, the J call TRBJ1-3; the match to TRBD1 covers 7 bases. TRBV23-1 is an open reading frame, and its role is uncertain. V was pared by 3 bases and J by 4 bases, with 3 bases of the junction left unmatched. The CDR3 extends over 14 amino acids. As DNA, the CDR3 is TGCGCCAGCAGTCATAGGGGGCACGGAAACACCATATATTTT. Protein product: CASSHRGHGNTIYF.